This is a list of T cell receptor beta chains from one sample in a study of CD8 T cells in ankylosing spondylitis. From the 5' RACE reads, TCRdb called clonotypes with MiXCR, one entry per CDR3 protein. The sample lists around 150,000 distinct CDR3 sequences; approximately 20% were seen once. The sequenced sample was blood, either unsorted or a sorted T cell fraction (not recorded which). The source is a male donor with ankylosing spondylitis or in good health (not recorded which). CDR3s include the opening cysteine and the closing phenylalanine or tryptophan. D genes are given only for firm matches. Not every row has a clone size; where given, it reads once, few, many or a size class.

v_gene	j_gene	d_gene	abundance	CDR3nt	CDR3aa
TRBV7-8	TRBJ1-5	NA	NA	TGTGCCAGCAGCTTAGGCGCTCGGGTAGGTCAGCCCCAGCATTTT	CASSLGARVGQPQHF
TRBV27	TRBJ1-5	NA	few	TGTGCCAGCAGTTTCACGACGGACCTCCTTATAAGCAATCAGCCCCAGCATTTT	CASSFTTDLLISNQPQHF
TRBV10-3	TRBJ2-3	TRBD2	many	TGTGCCATTAGCGGGAGTCGGGATACGCAGTATTTT	CAISGSRDTQYF
TRBV6-2/TRBV6-3	TRBJ2-3	TRBD2	few	TGTGCCAGCAGTTTAGCGGGAGCGGCACTCGATACGCAGTATTTT	CASSLAGAALDTQYF
TRBV28	TRBJ2-7	NA	few	TGTGCCAGCCGACCGGGACGGAGCTACGAGCAGTACTTC	CASRPGRSYEQYF
TRBV7-2	TRBJ1-1	NA	NA	TGTGCCAGCAGCTTGAACAGATTTGAAGCTTTCTTT	CASSLNRFEAFF
TRBV6-1	TRBJ2-7	TRBD1	NA	TGTGCCAGCACCGATGGACAGGCGTGGCACGAGCAGTACTTC	CASTDGQAWHEQYF
TRBV20-1	TRBJ2-3	TRBD2	NA	TGCAGTGGGCCGGGACTAGCGGGAGCGGATACGCAGTATTTT	CSGPGLAGADTQYF
TRBV7-2	TRBJ1-4	NA	few	TGTGCCAGCAGCTTAGTTACAGGGCCTAATGAAAAACTGTTTTTT	CASSLVTGPNEKLFF
TRBV29-1	TRBJ1-1	NA	many	TGCAGCGGGCATGAGAACACTGAAGCTTTCTTT	CSGHENTEAFF
TRBV7-2	TRBJ1-2	NA	NA	TGTGCCAGCAGCGACAAAACCTGGACAGATAACTATGGCTACACCTTC	CASSDKTWTDNYGYTF
TRBV5-1	TRBJ1-1	NA	many	TGCGCCAGCAGCTCCTCGGGGGGGCTCACTGAAGCTTTCTTT	CASSSSGGLTEAFF
TRBV7-2	TRBJ2-7	TRBD1	NA	TGTGCCAGCAGCTTAATGACAGGGCGCGAGCAGTACTTC	CASSLMTGREQYF
TRBV18	TRBJ2-7	NA	NA	TGTGCCAGCTCACCTGTCGGGGAAGGGCAGTACTTC	CASSPVGEGQYF
TRBV7-8	TRBJ2-5	NA	many	TGTGCCAGCGGAGTTGTTCGAGAAGAGACCCAGTACTTC	CASGVVREETQYF
TRBV20-1	TRBJ2-3	TRBD2	NA	TGCAGTGCCGCAAGGCTAGCGGGAGTAGATACGCAGTATTTT	CSAARLAGVDTQYF
TRBV5-1	TRBJ1-1	TRBD1	many	TGCGCCAGCAGCTTGGGAGGACAGGGGCCTGAAGCTTTCTTT	CASSLGGQGPEAFF
TRBV15	TRBJ2-5	NA	many	TGTGCCACCAGCAGGGGGGACTTCTTACAAGAGACCCAGTACTTC	CATSRGDFLQETQYF
TRBV5-5	TRBJ2-7	TRBD1	few	TGTGCCAGCAGCTTGGGGACAGGGAGATACGAGCAGTACTTC	CASSLGTGRYEQYF
TRBV15	TRBJ2-3	TRBD1	many	TGTGCCACCAGCAGGGACAGGGGGCGCATGAGCACAGATACGCAGTATTTT	CATSRDRGRMSTDTQYF
TRBV6-1	TRBJ2-2	NA	few	TGTGCCAGCAGTGAACCCGGCGGGACTAACACCGGGGAGCTGTTTTTT	CASSEPGGTNTGELFF
TRBV5-1	TRBJ2-5	TRBD2	NA	TGCGCCAGCAGCCCCGGGACTAGCGGGAATGGGGAGACCCAGTACTTC	CASSPGTSGNGETQYF
TRBV6-5	TRBJ2-2	TRBD2	NA	TGTGCCAGCAGTTATAGCGGGAGGGGCACCGGGGAGCTGTTTTTT	CASSYSGRGTGELFF
TRBV18	TRBJ2-1	TRBD2	NA	TGTGCCAGCTCACCACCGAGCGGGAGCTCCTACAATGAGCAGTTCTTC	CASSPPSGSSYNEQFF
TRBV12-3/TRBV12-4	TRBJ1-3	TRBD1	NA	TGTGCCACCTGGGGACAGAGCTCTGGAAACACCATATATTTT	CATWGQSSGNTIYF
TRBV20-1	TRBJ2-5	TRBD2	many	TGCAGTGCTAGAGTGACTAGCGGGAGGGGGGAGACCCAGTACTTC	CSARVTSGRGETQYF
TRBV5-1	TRBJ2-2	NA	NA	TGCGCCAGCAGCTTGTCCACGCCGAACACCGGGGAGCTGTTTTTT	CASSLSTPNTGELFF
TRBV29-1	TRBJ1-1	NA	NA	TGCAGCGTGAAAACGACGGCCCAAAGAACTGAAGCTTTCTTT	CSVKTTAQRTEAFF
TRBV29-1	TRBJ2-2	TRBD1	many	TGCAGCGCTGACAGGGGCCTCACCGGGGAGCTGTTTTTT	CSADRGLTGELFF
TRBV20-1	TRBJ2-7	NA	many	TGCAGTGCTCGTTGGATCTCCTACGAGCAGTACTTC	CSARWISYEQYF
TRBV29-1	TRBJ1-2	TRBD1	many	TGCAGCGTTGGCCGGGACAGGGACGATGGCTACACCTTC	CSVGRDRDDGYTF
TRBV20-1	TRBJ2-3	TRBD2	few	TGCAGTGCTAACACAGCCCGACTAGCGGGAGTTCCAGATACGCAGTATTTT	CSANTARLAGVPDTQYF
TRBV28	TRBJ1-1	NA	NA	TGTGCCAGTTCTAAAAATTGGGGCACTGAAGCTTTCTTT	CASSKNWGTEAFF
TRBV9	TRBJ1-4	NA	many	TGTGCCAGCAGCGTAAGTCCCGAGCTGGGAAAACTGTTTTTT	CASSVSPELGKLFF
TRBV6-5	TRBJ2-3	TRBD2	few	TGTGCCAGCATGGGAGGGCGGGAGTCGACAGATACGCAGTATTTT	CASMGGRESTDTQYF
TRBV28	TRBJ2-1	NA	NA	TGTGCCAGCAGTCCATCCCTTGAGTACAATGAGCAGTTCTTC	CASSPSLEYNEQFF
TRBV28	TRBJ1-2	NA	many	TGTGCCAGCAGTACACAGGCTTATGGCTACACCTTC	CASSTQAYGYTF
TRBV20-1	TRBJ2-5	TRBD2	once	TGCAGTGCTAGGCATTCACTAGCGGGAGCTGGGGAGACCCAGTACTTC	CSARHSLAGAGETQYF
TRBV2	TRBJ1-1	NA	NA	TGTGCCAGCAGTGGGGCAGTTATGAACACTGAAGCTTTCTTT	CASSGAVMNTEAFF
TRBV16	TRBJ1-1	NA	few	TGTGCCAGCAGCCTTCTGATCAGGACACCGAACACTGAAGCTTTCTTT	CASSLLIRTPNTEAFF
TRBV4-1	TRBJ1-5	TRBD1	few	TGCGCCAGCAGCCAACCGGACAGGTGGGATCAGCCCCAGCATTTT	CASSQPDRWDQPQHF
TRBV3-1	TRBJ2-2	NA	few	TGTGCCAGCAGCCAGGCAAAGTCATCCGGGGAGCTGTTTTTT	CASSQAKSSGELFF
TRBV5-1	TRBJ2-1	TRBD2	few	TGCGCCAACAGCTTTCTTGGGACTAGCGGCCCTCACAATGAGCAGTTCTTC	CANSFLGTSGPHNEQFF
TRBV28	TRBJ1-2	NA	many	TGTGCCAGCAGAGGGACGGGGAGCTATGGCTACACCTTC	CASRGTGSYGYTF
TRBV7-2	TRBJ2-5	NA	many	TGTGCCAGCAGCTTAGAGCGGCTAGAGACCCAGTACTTC	CASSLERLETQYF
TRBV25-1	TRBJ2-7	NA	few	TGTGCCAGCAGTGACTTTTGGGGTCCCTCCTACGAGCAGTACTTC	CASSDFWGPSYEQYF